This T cell receptor (beta chain) was identified during a study of T-cell reconstitution after alpha-beta-depleted transplantation in children. V was pared by 0 bases and J by 4 bases, with 3 bases of the junction left unmatched. Germline loops: CDR1 SGHDT, CDR2 YYEEEE. The CDR3 consists of 16 residues. Unique molecular identifiers were built into the TCRbeta library. Via MiXCR, TCRdb re-called the PCR reads, giving one row per CDR3 protein. The sample shows a few hundred thousand distinct CDR3 sequences, 12% of them seen only once. This chain joins TRBV5-6 and TRBJ2-1; 11 positions agree with TRBD2. The TCR was taken from a human donor who donated a stem cell graft to a child with combined immunodeficiency. The source material was PBMCs from the stem cell graft donor, sampled from the stem cell graft. The CDR3 DNA reads TGTGCCAGCAGCTTGGGACTAGCGGGGAATTACAATGAGCAGTTCTTC. It yields the protein CASSLGLAGNYNEQFF.